The 32 T cell receptor beta chains listed next were all sequenced from one sample in a study of CD8+ T cells in alopecia areata. The treatment here: oral pan-JAK inhibitor, 5-10 mg twice daily. Following RNA extraction, reverse transcription yielded cDNA that acted as the sequencing template. This table comes from immunoSEQ multiplex PCR, and its TCRdb copy is limited to in-frame clones, with some not included. The table shows roughly 190,000 clones, with 50% to 60% occurring only once. The material was CD4+ T cells sorted from blood, obtained at week 4, from a patient treated with tofacitinib. All receptors come from a human donor with alopecia areata.

This clone has only a few counts. The chain has TRBV20-1 and TRBJ2-1; no clear D. V gave up 5 bases and J gave up 5 bases, with 7 bases separating them. The germline V gene encodes CDR1 DFQATT and CDR2 SNEGSKA (reference sequence). CDR3 length: 11 amino acids. The CDR3 DNA is TGCAGTGCTGTCTCTAACAATGAGCAGTTCTTC. Translated: CSAVSNNEQFF.

This clone showed up just a few times. The rearrangement uses TRBV7-9 and TRBJ1-2; 8 bases are shared with TRBD1. The CDR3 runs 13 residues. Germline V CDR1 and CDR2: SEHNR, FQNEAQ (reference sequence). V was pared by 3 bases and J by 6 bases, with 3 bases of the junction left unmatched. The CDR3 DNA reads as TGTGCCAGCAGCTTCACAGGGGGGGATGGCTACACCTTC. Its protein is CASSFTGGDGYTF. Full variable domain (remainder filled in from reference TRBV7-9 and TRBJ1-2): DTGVSQNPRHKITKRGQNVTFRCDPISEHNRLYWYRQTLGQGPEFLTYFQNEAQLEKSRLLSDRFSAERPKGSFSTLEIQRTEQGDSAMYLCASSFTGGDGYTFGSGTRLTVV.

The V call is TRBV29-1, the J call TRBJ2-5; 8 nucleotides align to TRBD2. In germline, CDR1 is SQVTM, CDR2 ANQGSEA. CDR3 length equals 15 residues. After removal of 2 bases from V and 4 bases from J, the junction contained 9 bases not matched to a gene. In DNA, the CDR3 is TGCAGCGTTGAATGGGGCGGGGGGACAATAGAGACCCAGTACTTC. Protein sequence: CSVEWGGGTIETQYF.

The J gene is TRBJ2-2, the V gene TRBV5-6; D is unclear. The ends were cut back, 1 base at V and 4 bases at J, with 8 bases in the middle. CDR1 is SGHDT and CDR2 is YYEEEE in the germline V gene. This CDR3 spans 14 amino acids. This chain's CDR3 is CASSLKGFTGELFF. The DNA of the CDR3 is TGTGCCAGCAGCTTGAAGGGTTTCACCGGGGAGCTGTTTTTT.

The chain recombines TRBV30 with TRBJ1-1, with 7 bases fitting TRBD1. The germline V gene has CDR1 GTSNPN and CDR2 SVGIG (reference sequence). The CDR3 totals 14 residues. CDR3: CASIQGPLGTEAFF. The CDR3 DNA reads as TGTGCTTCCATACAGGGGCCATTGGGGACTGAAGCTTTCTTT.

As concerns this clone: Other nucleotide sequences from this sample produce the same CDR3. The chain carries TRBV7-9 and TRBJ2-7; D may match TRBD1 or TRBD2 (6 bases each). This CDR3 is built from 14 residues. Between the trimmed V and J ends, which lost 5 bases and 0 bases, there was a span of 11 bases. Germline V CDR1 and CDR2: SEHNR, FQNEAQ (reference sequence). CDR3 DNA: TGTGCCAGCAGCCTCGGGGGCCTCTCCTACGAGCAGTACTTC. This encodes CASSLGGLSYEQYF.

This clone showed up just once. The chain couples TRBV7-2 to TRBJ2-5; TRBD2 is a possible D gene (5 bases). Trimming removed 4 bases from V and 5 bases from J, with 14 bases in between. CDR3 size: 14 residues. The V gene's germline CDR1 is SGHTA and CDR2 FQGNSA. CDR3: CASSSSGSRETQYF. The CDR3 bases are TGTGCCAGCAGCTCGTCGGGGTCCCGGGAGACCCAGTACTTC.

The rearrangement uses TRBV7-2 and TRBJ1-1; D is undetermined. This CDR3 comprises 15 residues. The ends were cut back, 3 bases at V and 0 bases at J, with 11 bases in the middle. Germline CDR1 reads SGHTA; CDR2 reads FQGNSA. CDR3 residues: CASSLPLPMNTEAFF. For the CDR3, the DNA is TGTGCCAGCAGCTTGCCCCTACCAATGAACACTGAAGCTTTCTTT.

Only a few counts were recorded for this clone. V usage is TRBV29-1 and J usage is TRBJ2-1; a possible D gene is TRBD2 (5 bases). This CDR3 is built from 17 residues. V was shortened by 7 bases and J by 0 bases, with 22 bases between the two germline ends. Germline assignment: CDR1 SQVTM and CDR2 ANQGSEA. Here the CDR3 DNA reads TGCAGCGCCACATCGAGAACCCGACTAAGCTCCTACAATGAGCAGTTCTTC. Its translation is CSATSRTRLSSYNEQFF.

V and J are TRBV29-1 and TRBJ2-1, with D possibly called TRBD1 or TRBD2 (6 bases each). Trimming stripped 3 bases from V and 8 bases from J, with 11 bases between. This CDR3 has 12 amino acids. Germline-derived CDR1 and CDR2 are SQVTM and ANQGSEA. CDR3 in amino acids: CSVDRGRYEQFF. CDR3 sequence (DNA): TGCAGCGTTGATAGGGGGAGGTATGAGCAGTTCTTC.

The rearrangement uses TRBV10-3 and TRBJ2-7; 7 bases are shared with TRBD2. The CDR3 runs to 14 residues. Trimming removed 2 bases from V and 4 bases from J; junction bases left unmatched: 5. CDR1 ENHRY and CDR2 SYGVKD come from the germline V gene. CDR3 sequence reads: CAISEGGGIYEQYF. In DNA form, the CDR3 reads TGTGCCATCAGTGAGGGCGGGGGAATTTACGAGCAGTACTTC.

The gene calls are TRBV27 and TRBJ1-6, with 10 bases aligning to TRBD1. This CDR3 is built from 14 residues. V lost 5 bases, J lost 7 bases, and 2 bases stayed unmatched. From germline, CDR1 is MNHEY and CDR2 SMNVEV (reference sequence). In DNA, the CDR3 is TGTGCCAGCAGTAGGGACAGGGGAAATTCACCCCTCCACTTT. Amino acid sequence: CASSRDRGNSPLHF.

The chain uses TRBV9 and TRBJ2-5, with D perhaps matching TRBD2 (6 bases). The CDR3 length is 13 residues. V was cut by 6 bases and J by 5 bases, with 14 bases left in between. Looked up from germline, CDR1 is SGDLS and CDR2 is YYNGEE. The CDR3 DNA sequence: TGTGCCAGCAACCCCCAAGGAGGGGAGACCCAGTACTTC. Its protein is CASNPQGGETQYF.

Here the CDR3 reads CAIRDRPRDNEQFF. CDR3 nucleotide sequence: TGTGCCATTAGGGACCGCCCCAGGGACAATGAGCAGTTCTTC. This sequence joins TRBV28 and TRBJ2-1; D might be TRBD1 or TRBD2, each matching 5 bases. V was cut by 10 bases and J by 5 bases, with 18 bases left in between. Germline lookup yields CDR1 MDHEN and CDR2 SYDVKM. The CDR3 contains 14 residues. Looking up the rest from reference TRBV28 and TRBJ2-1 gives the full variable domain: DVKVTQSSRYLVKRTGEKVFLECVQDMDHENMFWYRQDPGLGLRLIYFSYDVKMKEKGDIPEGYSVSREKKERFSLILESASTNQTSMYLCAIRDRPRDNEQFFGPGTRLTVL.

The V and J genes are TRBV7-2 and TRBJ2-3; D uncertain. The CDR3 totals 12 residues. V was clipped by 8 bases and J by 2 bases, with 8 bases between them. Germline CDR1 is SGHTA and CDR2 is FQGNSA. CDR3 bases: TGTGCCAGCGCCTCTCTCACAGATACGCAGTATTTT. The encoded protein is CASASLTDTQYF. Drawing the rest from reference TRBV7-2 and TRBJ2-3, the complete variable domain is GAGVSQSPSNKVTEKGKDVELRCDPISGHTALYWYRQSLGQGLEFLIYFQGNSAPDKSGLPSDRFSAERTGGSVSTLTIQRTQQEDSAVYLCASASLTDTQYFGPGTRLTVL.

The rearrangement links TRBV29-1 to TRBJ1-1; D remains unclear. Germline V gene sequence: CDR1 SQVTM, CDR2 ANQGSEA. Trimming took off 4 bases at V and 2 bases at J, with 11 bases between the two ends. The CDR3 length is 13 residues. The CDR3 is CSVVVQSNTEAFF. The CDR3 region has the DNA TGCAGCGTTGTGGTACAGAGCAACACTGAAGCTTTCTTT. The entire variable domain, with the rest obtained from reference TRBV29-1 and TRBJ1-1, is as follows: SAVISQKPSRDICQRGTSLTIQCQVDSQVTMMFWYRQQPGQSLTLIATANQGSEATYESGFVIDKFPISRPNLTFSTLTVSNMSPEDSSIYLCSVVVQSNTEAFFGQGTRLTVV.

The chain has TRBV11-2 and TRBJ2-7; 10 bases align to TRBD1. The V gene end was trimmed by 5 bases and the J gene end by 6 bases; junction bases not matched to a gene: 7. Germline V lookup: CDR1 SGHAT, CDR2 FQNNGV. This CDR3 has 14 residues. CDR3 coding DNA: TGTGCCAGCAGCCAGGGGACAGGGGCTGGCGAGCAGTACTTC. This codes for CASSQGTGAGEQYF.

The chain uses TRBV10-3 and TRBJ2-7; possible D gene TRBD1, 5 bases. Between the trimmed V and J ends, which lost 0 bases and 0 bases, there was a span of 12 bases. This CDR3 has 16 amino acids. Germline V gene lookup returns CDR1 ENHRY and CDR2 SYGVKD. CDR3 region: CAISESPRVDSYEQYF. CDR3 DNA sequence: TGTGCCATCAGTGAGTCGCCCAGGGTGGACTCCTACGAGCAGTACTTC.

This clone has more than one count but fewer than ten. This rearrangement joins TRBV5-1 to TRBJ2-2; no firm D call. The V gene's germline CDR1 is SGHRS and CDR2 YFSETQ. The CDR3 covers 16 residues. V was pared by 1 base and J by 3 bases, with 13 bases between. Written as DNA, the CDR3 is TGCGCCAGCAGCTTGCCAAACAGCGATTACACCGGGGAGCTGTTTTTT. This gives the protein CASSLPNSDYTGELFF.

The genes are TRBV5-1 and TRBJ2-7, with 8 nucleotides matching TRBD1. Trimming took 4 bases from V and 3 from J; bases not matched to a gene: 9. The CDR3 extends over 15 amino acids. CDR1 SGHRS and CDR2 YFSETQ come from the germline V gene. The CDR3 DNA is TGCGCCAGCAGCCTAGGGGACAGGATCGTCTACGAGCAGTACTTC. It codes for CASSLGDRIVYEQYF.

The rearrangement links TRBV7-2 to TRBJ1-5; D is unresolved. The CDR3 extends over 14 amino acids. Germline-derived CDR1 and CDR2 are SGHTA and FQGNSA. With 3 bases removed from V and 2 bases from J, the gap between germline ends came to 8 bases. The CDR3 nucleotides are TGTGCCAGCAGCTTCGGCCAGGGCAATCAGCCCCAGCATTTT. Amino acid sequence: CASSFGQGNQPQHF. Full variable domain (outside the CDR3, taken from reference TRBV7-2 and TRBJ1-5): GAGVSQSPSNKVTEKGKDVELRCDPISGHTALYWYRQSLGQGLEFLIYFQGNSAPDKSGLPSDRFSAERTGGSVSTLTIQRTQQEDSAVYLCASSFGQGNQPQHFGDGTRLSIL.

The J gene is TRBJ1-5, the V gene TRBV30, with 10 bases lining up with TRBD1. Germline CDR1 and CDR2: GTSNPN and SVGIG (reference sequence). Trimming cost V 6 bases and J 0 bases; bases outside gene matches: 5. The CDR3 consists of 15 residues. The CDR3, as DNA: TGTGCCTGTGAGACAGGGGGCCGTAGCAATCAGCCCCAGCATTTT. It is translated as CACETGGRSNQPQHF.

This chain uses TRBV30 with TRBJ1-1, with 8 bases aligning to TRBD1. The V segment lost 0 bases and the J segment 9 bases; nucleotides outside the gene matches: 3. This CDR3 comprises 12 residues. Germline CDR1 is GTSNPN and CDR2 is SVGIG (reference sequence). CDR3 sequence reads: CAWSVPRGQAFF. Written as DNA, the CDR3 is TGTGCCTGGAGTGTACCCAGGGGGCAAGCTTTCTTT.

This clone showed up just once. This chain connects TRBV6-6 to TRBJ1-5; 7 nucleotides agree with TRBD1. This CDR3 spans 14 amino acids. The V segment lost 6 bases and the J segment 4 bases; nucleotides outside the gene matches: 6. Germline V lookup: CDR1 MNHNY, CDR2 SVGAGI (reference sequence). For the CDR3, the DNA is TGTGCCAGCAGGGAAGGGGGCGAGAATCAGCCCCAGCATTTT. Protein product: CASREGGENQPQHF.

This chain joins TRBV30 and TRBJ2-2, with a weak D call TRBD1 (6 bases). The germline gives CDR1 GTSNPN, CDR2 SVGIG (reference sequence). The ends were cut back, 3 bases at V and 2 bases at J, with 10 bases in the middle. The CDR3 length is 14 residues. For the CDR3, the DNA is TGTGCCTGGAGCAGGGGCCATAACACCGGGGAGCTGTTTTTT. Protein sequence: CAWSRGHNTGELFF.

The sample holds a few counts of this clone. The rearrangement links TRBV5-1 to TRBJ2-5; D unresolved. Germline V lookup: CDR1 SGHRS, CDR2 YFSETQ. CDR3 size: 15 residues. Trimming removed 6 bases at V and 2 bases at J, with 17 bases between. Written as DNA, the CDR3 is TGCGCCAGCAAATCTTTCCCGAACCCTCAAGAGACCCAGTACTTC. Protein: CASKSFPNPQETQYF.

The chain uses TRBV5-1 and TRBJ1-5; TRBD1 matches 9 bases. Germline values: CDR1 SGHRS, CDR2 YFSETQ. This CDR3 has 16 amino acids. V dropped 4 bases and J dropped 4; count of bases not matched to a gene: 9. The CDR3 spells CASSPIPGQGNQPQHF. The CDR3 DNA reads TGCGCCAGCAGCCCGATCCCGGGACAGGGTAATCAGCCCCAGCATTTT.

This CDR3 reads CSVRTGVYTGELFF. CDR3 in DNA: TGCAGCGTCCGGACAGGGGTGTACACCGGGGAGCTGTTTTTT. The chain couples TRBV29-1 to TRBJ2-2, with 9 positions matching TRBD1. Germline V CDR1 and CDR2: SQVTM, ANQGSEA. Trimming cost V 6 bases and J 3 bases; bases outside gene matches: 5. There are 14 residues in the CDR3.

V usage is TRBV7-2 and J usage is TRBJ1-4, with 9 positions matching TRBD1. The CDR3 totals 15 residues. Trimming cost V 5 bases and J 5 bases; bases outside gene matches: 6. Looked up from germline, CDR1 is SGHTA and CDR2 is FQGNSA. The CDR3 here is CASSKEGQGNEKLFF. CDR3 sequence (DNA): TGTGCCAGCAGCAAAGAGGGACAGGGAAATGAAAAACTGTTTTTT.

The chain carries TRBV6-5 and TRBJ1-4, with D possibly TRBD1 on 5 matching bases. CDR1 and CDR2 from the germline V gene are MNHEY and SVGAGI. Trimming shortened V by 5 bases and J by 8 bases, and 18 bases separated the two germline ends. This CDR3 has 15 amino acids. CDR3 DNA: TGTGCCAGCAGTCCGTTTGCGGGGGAACGAGAAAAACTGTTTTTT. Protein: CASSPFAGEREKLFF.

This clone was observed a few times. The gene calls are TRBV29-1 and TRBJ2-7; TRBD2 agrees at 9 bases. The V segment lost 6 bases and the J segment 4 bases; nucleotides outside the gene matches: 10. Germline V lookup: CDR1 SQVTM, CDR2 ANQGSEA. This CDR3 comprises 14 residues. DNA for the CDR3: TGCAGCGTCACCGCCGGGACTAGCTTTTACGAGCAGTACTTC. This gives the protein CSVTAGTSFYEQYF.

This clone was counted only a few times. The CDR3 nucleotides read TGTGCCAGCAGTTCGACCGAGAACATTCAGTACTTC. Translated: CASSSTENIQYF. V gene TRBV28 combines with J gene TRBJ2-4; D is unresolved. V dropped 4 bases and J dropped 7 bases, with 8 bases sitting between them. Germline CDR1 is MDHEN and CDR2 is SYDVKM. This CDR3 has 12 amino acids. Complete variable domain (other parts from reference TRBV28 and TRBJ2-4): DVKVTQSSRYLVKRTGEKVFLECVQDMDHENMFWYRQDPGLGLRLIYFSYDVKMKEKGDIPEGYSVSREKKERFSLILESASTNQTSMYLCASSSTENIQYFGAGTRLSVL.